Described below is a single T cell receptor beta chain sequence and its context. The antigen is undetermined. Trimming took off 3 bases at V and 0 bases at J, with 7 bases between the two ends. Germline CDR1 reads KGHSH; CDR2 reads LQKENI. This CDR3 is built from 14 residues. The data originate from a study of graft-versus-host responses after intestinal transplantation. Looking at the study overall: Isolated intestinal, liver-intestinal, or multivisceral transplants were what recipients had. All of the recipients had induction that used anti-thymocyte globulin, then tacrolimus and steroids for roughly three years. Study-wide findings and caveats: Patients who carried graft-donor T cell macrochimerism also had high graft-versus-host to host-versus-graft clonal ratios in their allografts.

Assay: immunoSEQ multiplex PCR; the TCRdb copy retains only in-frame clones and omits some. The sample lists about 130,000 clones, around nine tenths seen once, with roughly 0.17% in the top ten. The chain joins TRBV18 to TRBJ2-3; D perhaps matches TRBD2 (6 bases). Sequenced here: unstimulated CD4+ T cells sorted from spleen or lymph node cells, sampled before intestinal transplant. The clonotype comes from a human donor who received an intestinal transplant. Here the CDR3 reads CASSPGTSTDTQYF. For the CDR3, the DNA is TGTGCCAGCTCACCCGGGACTAGCACAGATACGCAGTATTTT.